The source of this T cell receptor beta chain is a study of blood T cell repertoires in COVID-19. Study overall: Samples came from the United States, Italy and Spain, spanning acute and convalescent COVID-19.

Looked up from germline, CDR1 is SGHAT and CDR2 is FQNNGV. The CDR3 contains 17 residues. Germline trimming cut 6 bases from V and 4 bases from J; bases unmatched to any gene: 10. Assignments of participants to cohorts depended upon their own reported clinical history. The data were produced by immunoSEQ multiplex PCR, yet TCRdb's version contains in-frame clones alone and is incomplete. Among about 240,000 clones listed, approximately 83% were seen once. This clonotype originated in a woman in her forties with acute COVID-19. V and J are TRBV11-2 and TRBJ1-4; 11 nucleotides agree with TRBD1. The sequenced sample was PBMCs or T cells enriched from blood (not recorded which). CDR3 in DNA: TGTGCCAGCAGAAAGGGAGGACAGGGGGCTTTTAATGAAAAACTGTTTTTT. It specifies CASRKGGQGAFNEKLFF.